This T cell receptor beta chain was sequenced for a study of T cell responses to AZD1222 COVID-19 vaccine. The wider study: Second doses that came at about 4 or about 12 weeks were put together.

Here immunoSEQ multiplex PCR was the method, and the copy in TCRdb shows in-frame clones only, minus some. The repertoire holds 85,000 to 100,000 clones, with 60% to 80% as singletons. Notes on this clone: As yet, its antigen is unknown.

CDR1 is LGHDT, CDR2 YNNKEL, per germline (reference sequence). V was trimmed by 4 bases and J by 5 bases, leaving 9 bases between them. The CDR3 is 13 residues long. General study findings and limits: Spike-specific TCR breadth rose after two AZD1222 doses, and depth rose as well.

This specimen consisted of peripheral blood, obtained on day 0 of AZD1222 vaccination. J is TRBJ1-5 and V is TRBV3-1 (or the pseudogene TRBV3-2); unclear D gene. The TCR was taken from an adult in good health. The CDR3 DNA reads TGTGCCAGCAGCCTTTCGCGGGATCAGCCCCAGCATTTT. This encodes CASSLSRDQPQHF.